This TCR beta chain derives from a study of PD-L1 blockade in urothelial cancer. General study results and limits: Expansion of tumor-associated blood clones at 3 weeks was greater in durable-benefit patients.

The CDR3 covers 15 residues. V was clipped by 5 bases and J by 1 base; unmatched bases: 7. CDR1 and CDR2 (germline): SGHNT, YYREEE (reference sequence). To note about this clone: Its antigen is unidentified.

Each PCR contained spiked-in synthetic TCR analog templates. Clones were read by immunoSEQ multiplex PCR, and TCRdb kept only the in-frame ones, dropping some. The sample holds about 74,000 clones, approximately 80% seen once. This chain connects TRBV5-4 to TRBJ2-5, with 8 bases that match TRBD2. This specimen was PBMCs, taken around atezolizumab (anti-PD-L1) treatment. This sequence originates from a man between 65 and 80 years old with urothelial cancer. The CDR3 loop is CASSLTSGTQETQYF. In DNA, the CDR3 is TGTGCCAGCAGTCTTACTAGCGGAACCCAAGAGACCCAGTACTTC.